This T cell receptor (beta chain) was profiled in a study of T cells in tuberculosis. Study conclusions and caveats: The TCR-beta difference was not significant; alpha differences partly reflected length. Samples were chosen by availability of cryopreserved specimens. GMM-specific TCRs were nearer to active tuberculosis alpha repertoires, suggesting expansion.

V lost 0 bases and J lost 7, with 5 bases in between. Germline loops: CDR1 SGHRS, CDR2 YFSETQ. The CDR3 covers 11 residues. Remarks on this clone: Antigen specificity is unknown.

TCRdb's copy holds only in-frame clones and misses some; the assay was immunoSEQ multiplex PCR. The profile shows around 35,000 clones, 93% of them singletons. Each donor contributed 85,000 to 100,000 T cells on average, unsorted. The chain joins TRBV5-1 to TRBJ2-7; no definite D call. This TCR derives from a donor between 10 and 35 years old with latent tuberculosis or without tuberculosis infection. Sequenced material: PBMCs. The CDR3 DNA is TGCGCCAGCAGCTTGGTACTAGAGCAGTACTTC. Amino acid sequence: CASSLVLEQYF.